The rows below give T cell receptor beta chains drawn from one sample of a study of cytomegalovirus exposure and HLA in healthy donors. The protocol was immunoSEQ multiplex PCR, while the TCRdb copy is restricted to in-frame clones and leaves out a portion. The repertoire consists of 85,000 to 90,000 clones, with about 90% occurring once and the leading ten covering 2% to 2.5%. The sequenced sample was PBMCs. Source of these receptors: a man aged 18 to 35 in good health and CMV-seronegative. CDR3s include the opening cysteine and the closing phenylalanine or tryptophan. A D gene is named only where the DNA matches it firmly. The size field is filled for only some rows; it gives once, few, many or a size class.

cdr3_length: 15
d_call: TRBD2
j_call: TRBJ2-1
v_call: TRBV5-1
clone_size: -
cdr3_nt: TGCGCCAGCAGCTCGACTAGCGGGGGGAACAATGAGCAGTTCTTC
cdr3_aa: CASSSTSGGNNEQFF

cdr3_length: 18
d_call: TRBD2
j_call: TRBJ2-1
v_call: TRBV7-9
clone_size: few
cdr3_nt: TGTGCCAGCAGCTTACGGACTAGCCTAGCCGCGACCTACAATGAGCAGTTCTTC
cdr3_aa: CASSLRTSLAATYNEQFF

cdr3_length: 13
d_call: TRBD1
j_call: TRBJ1-5
v_call: TRBV28
clone_size: -
cdr3_nt: TGTGCCAGCAGTTTCGACAGGGTACAGCCCCAGCATTTT
cdr3_aa: CASSFDRVQPQHF

cdr3_length: 13
d_call: TRBD2
j_call: TRBJ2-7
v_call: TRBV11-1
clone_size: -
cdr3_nt: TGTGCCAGCCAAGCGGGAGTGGGCTACGAGCAGTACTTC
cdr3_aa: CASQAGVGYEQYF

cdr3_length: 18
d_call: TRBD2
j_call: TRBJ2-6
v_call: TRBV7-8
clone_size: -
cdr3_nt: TGTGCCAGCAGCACCCGGACTAGCGGGGGGGTTGGGGCCAACGTCCTGACTTTC
cdr3_aa: CASSTRTSGGVGANVLTF

cdr3_length: 12
d_call: -
j_call: TRBJ2-1
v_call: TRBV30
clone_size: -
cdr3_nt: TGTGCCTGGAGCCCCCTCGACAATGAGCAGTTCTTC
cdr3_aa: CAWSPLDNEQFF

cdr3_length: 14
d_call: -
j_call: TRBJ2-7
v_call: TRBV27
clone_size: -
cdr3_nt: TGTGCCAGCAGTTTATTGGGGGGAAGCTACGAGCAGTACTTC
cdr3_aa: CASSLLGGSYEQYF

cdr3_length: 16
d_call: TRBD1
j_call: TRBJ1-1
v_call: TRBV7-8
clone_size: -
cdr3_nt: TGTGCCAGCAGCTTAGCTAACAGGGGTAGGCACACTGAAGCTTTCTTT
cdr3_aa: CASSLANRGRHTEAFF

cdr3_length: 14
d_call: -
j_call: TRBJ2-7
v_call: TRBV13
clone_size: -
cdr3_nt: TGTGCCAGCAGCTTAGGCCGGCGGTCAGACGAGCAGTACTTC
cdr3_aa: CASSLGRRSDEQYF

cdr3_length: 16
d_call: TRBD1
j_call: TRBJ2-1
v_call: TRBV28
clone_size: -
cdr3_nt: TGTGCCAGCAGTCCAGCGGTACTAGGGGGCTCTGATGAGCAGTTCTTC
cdr3_aa: CASSPAVLGGSDEQFF

cdr3_length: 15
d_call: TRBD1
j_call: TRBJ2-2
v_call: TRBV29-1
clone_size: -
cdr3_nt: TGCAGCGGCGGCGGGGGACAGGGGGACACCGGGGAGCTGTTTTTT
cdr3_aa: CSGGGGQGDTGELFF